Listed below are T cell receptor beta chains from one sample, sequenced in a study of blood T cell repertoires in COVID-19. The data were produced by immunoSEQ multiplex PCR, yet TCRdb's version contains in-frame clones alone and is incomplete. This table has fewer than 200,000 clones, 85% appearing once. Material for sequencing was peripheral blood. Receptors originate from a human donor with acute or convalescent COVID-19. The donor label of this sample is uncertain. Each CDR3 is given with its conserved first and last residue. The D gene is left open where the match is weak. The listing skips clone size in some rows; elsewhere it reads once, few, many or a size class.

CDR3 protein: CAWSIQGNSPLHF; CDR3 DNA: TGTGCCTGGAGTATTCAGGGTAATTCACCCCTCCACTTT; clone size: .; V gene: TRBV30; J gene: TRBJ1-6; D gene: .
CDR3 protein: CASSFQGTGTRGKLFF; CDR3 DNA: TGTGCCAGCAGCTTCCAGGGGACAGGGACTCGCGGAAAACTGTTTTTT; clone size: once; V gene: TRBV7-8; J gene: TRBJ1-4; D gene: TRBD1
CDR3 protein: CASSIAGGRNTGELFF; CDR3 DNA: TGTGCCAGTAGTATCGCGGGGGGGCGGAACACCGGGGAGCTGTTTTTT; clone size: .; V gene: TRBV19; J gene: TRBJ2-2; D gene: TRBD2
CDR3 protein: CAISVGASGGPLYNEQFF; CDR3 DNA: TGTGCCATCAGTGTTGGGGCTAGCGGGGGGCCCCTCTACAATGAGCAGTTCTTC; clone size: .; V gene: TRBV10-3; J gene: TRBJ2-1; D gene: TRBD2
CDR3 protein: CASSPIQGLGNTEAFF; CDR3 DNA: TGTGCCAGCAGCCCTATTCAGGGTTTGGGTAACACTGAAGCTTTCTTT; clone size: .; V gene: TRBV5-5; J gene: TRBJ1-1; D gene: .
CDR3 protein: CASSIPGTGGGQPQHF; CDR3 DNA: TGTGCCAGCAGCATACCCGGGACAGGGGGCGGTCAGCCCCAGCATTTT; clone size: .; V gene: TRBV5-8; J gene: TRBJ1-5; D gene: TRBD1
CDR3 protein: CASSSTGSYNEQFF; CDR3 DNA: TGTGCCAGCAGTTCTACGGGGTCCTACAATGAGCAGTTCTTC; clone size: .; V gene: TRBV6-2/TRBV6-3; J gene: TRBJ2-1; D gene: .
CDR3 protein: CASSLGYSSSNYGYTF; CDR3 DNA: TGTGCCAGCAGCTTGGGATACAGTTCTTCTAACTATGGCTACACCTTC; clone size: .; V gene: TRBV5-6; J gene: TRBJ1-2; D gene: .
CDR3 protein: CASSTEDRGVGQPQHF; CDR3 DNA: TGTGCCAGCAGCACTGAGGACAGGGGGGTAGGTCAGCCCCAGCATTTT; clone size: .; V gene: TRBV7-2; J gene: TRBJ1-5; D gene: TRBD1
CDR3 protein: CASSQEATGLQPQHF; CDR3 DNA: TGCGCCAGCAGCCAAGAGGCTACAGGGTTACAGCCCCAGCATTTT; clone size: .; V gene: TRBV4-3; J gene: TRBJ1-5; D gene: .
CDR3 protein: CASSLAGRADYEQYF; CDR3 DNA: TGCGCCAGCAGCTTGGCAGGCAGGGCTGACTACGAGCAGTACTTC; clone size: once; V gene: TRBV5-1; J gene: TRBJ2-7; D gene: .
CDR3 protein: CASTDRTGGYGYTF; CDR3 DNA: TGTGCCAGCACCGACCGGACAGGGGGCTATGGCTACACCTTC; clone size: .; V gene: TRBV2; J gene: TRBJ1-2; D gene: TRBD1
CDR3 protein: CASSGRGARTEAFF; CDR3 DNA: TGTGCCAGCAGTGGTCGCGGGGCGAGGACTGAAGCTTTCTTT; clone size: .; V gene: TRBV2; J gene: TRBJ1-1; D gene: .
CDR3 protein: CASSPDFDTQYF; CDR3 DNA: TGTGCCAGCAGCCCGGACTTTGATACGCAGTATTTT; clone size: .; V gene: TRBV5-6; J gene: TRBJ2-3; D gene: .
CDR3 protein: CSASGETQYF; CDR3 DNA: TGCAGCGCTTCCGGGGAGACCCAGTACTTC; clone size: .; V gene: TRBV29-1; J gene: TRBJ2-5; D gene: .
CDR3 protein: CASSPGQGPKNSPLHF; CDR3 DNA: TGCGCCAGCAGTCCCGGACAGGGCCCGAAGAATTCACCCCTCCACTTT; clone size: .; V gene: TRBV5-1; J gene: TRBJ1-6; D gene: TRBD1
CDR3 protein: CASSVDRAEAFF; CDR3 DNA: TGTGCCAGCAGCGTCGACAGGGCTGAAGCTTTCTTT; clone size: .; V gene: TRBV11-1; J gene: TRBJ1-1; D gene: TRBD1
CDR3 protein: CAVGRGSRTDTQYF; CDR3 DNA: TGTGCCGTTGGACGGGGGTCCCGCACAGATACGCAGTATTTT; clone size: .; V gene: TRBV6-6; J gene: TRBJ2-3; D gene: .
CDR3 protein: CASTWDRGFSNQPQHF; CDR3 DNA: TGTGCCAGTACCTGGGACAGGGGATTTAGCAATCAGCCCCAGCATTTT; clone size: .; V gene: TRBV19; J gene: TRBJ1-5; D gene: TRBD1
CDR3 protein: CASSATGYGYTF; CDR3 DNA: TGCGCCAGCAGCGCAACAGGATATGGCTACACCTTC; clone size: .; V gene: TRBV5-1; J gene: TRBJ1-2; D gene: .
CDR3 protein: CASSFGRGLLATNEKLFF; CDR3 DNA: TGTGCCAGCAGTTTCGGACGAGGGCTCCTAGCAACTAATGAAAAACTGTTTTTT; clone size: .; V gene: TRBV28; J gene: TRBJ1-4; D gene: .
CDR3 protein: CASSHIPGTGDTEAFF; CDR3 DNA: TGTGCCAGCAGCCACATCCCCGGGACAGGGGACACTGAAGCTTTCTTT; clone size: few; V gene: TRBV3-1/TRBV3-2; J gene: TRBJ1-1; D gene: TRBD1
CDR3 protein: CASREVGLNTEAFF; CDR3 DNA: TGTGCCAGCAGAGAGGTCGGCTTGAACACTGAAGCTTTCTTT; clone size: once; V gene: TRBV6-5; J gene: TRBJ1-1; D gene: .
CDR3 protein: CASSQDGGLARGNTIYF; CDR3 DNA: TGCGCCAGCAGCCAAGATGGCGGGCTGGCGCGCGGAAACACCATATATTTT; clone size: .; V gene: TRBV4-3; J gene: TRBJ1-3; D gene: .
CDR3 protein: CASSYAGGHTKNIQYF; CDR3 DNA: TGTGCCAGCAGTTACGCGGGGGGCCATACCAAAAACATTCAGTACTTC; clone size: .; V gene: TRBV6-2/TRBV6-3; J gene: TRBJ2-4; D gene: TRBD2
CDR3 protein: CASSPTSGQGHEQYF; CDR3 DNA: TGTGCCAGCTCACCTACGTCGGGACAGGGCCACGAGCAGTACTTC; clone size: once; V gene: TRBV18; J gene: TRBJ2-7; D gene: TRBD1
CDR3 protein: CASSQGRFQNTEAFF; CDR3 DNA: TGCGCCAGCAGCCAAGGGAGGTTCCAGAACACTGAAGCTTTCTTT; clone size: .; V gene: TRBV4-3; J gene: TRBJ1-1; D gene: .
CDR3 protein: CASSPNGYEQYF; CDR3 DNA: TGTGCCAGCAGCCCAAACGGGTACGAGCAGTACTTC; clone size: .; V gene: TRBV7-2; J gene: TRBJ2-7; D gene: .
CDR3 protein: CASKGGGRQSEAFF; CDR3 DNA: TGTGCCAGCAAAGGGGGGGGTCGACAGTCTGAAGCTTTCTTT; clone size: .; V gene: TRBV6-5; J gene: TRBJ1-1; D gene: .
CDR3 protein: CASIITPGGGAFF; CDR3 DNA: TGTGCCAGCATCATCACACCCGGGGGGGGAGCTTTCTTT; clone size: .; V gene: TRBV28; J gene: TRBJ1-1; D gene: .
CDR3 protein: CASGRGNYGYTF; CDR3 DNA: TGTGCCAGCGGTAGGGGTAACTATGGCTACACCTTC; clone size: .; V gene: TRBV2; J gene: TRBJ1-2; D gene: .
CDR3 protein: CASSLYREKLFF; CDR3 DNA: TGTGCCAGCAGTTTATACAGGGAAAAACTGTTTTTT; clone size: .; V gene: TRBV28; J gene: TRBJ1-4; D gene: .
CDR3 protein: CASSRPGQGDEKLFF; CDR3 DNA: TGTGCCAGCAGCCGTCCGGGACAGGGTGATGAAAAACTGTTTTTT; clone size: .; V gene: TRBV5-8; J gene: TRBJ1-4; D gene: TRBD1
CDR3 protein: CASVYPGQETQYF; CDR3 DNA: TGTGCCTCCGTCTACCCGGGGCAAGAGACCCAGTACTTC; clone size: .; V gene: TRBV28; J gene: TRBJ2-5; D gene: .
CDR3 protein: CATSRDQGAGGNTIYF; CDR3 DNA: TGTGCCACCAGCAGAGATCAGGGGGCGGGAGGAAACACCATATATTTT; clone size: .; V gene: TRBV15; J gene: TRBJ1-3; D gene: TRBD1
CDR3 protein: CASSSGPASGGETQYF; CDR3 DNA: TGTGCCAGCAGCTCCGGACCCGCTAGCGGGGGGGAGACCCAGTACTTC; clone size: once; V gene: TRBV9; J gene: TRBJ2-5; D gene: TRBD2
CDR3 protein: CASSRNRGPAFF; CDR3 DNA: TGTGCCAGCAGTCGAAACAGGGGCCCAGCTTTCTTT; clone size: .; V gene: TRBV28; J gene: TRBJ1-1; D gene: TRBD1
CDR3 protein: CASSLFAGPNSPLHF; CDR3 DNA: TGTGCCAGCAGCTTATTCGCAGGGCCTAATTCACCCCTCCACTTT; clone size: .; V gene: TRBV7-9; J gene: TRBJ1-6; D gene: .
CDR3 protein: CASSQFHQGTDTQYF; CDR3 DNA: TGCGCCAGCAGCCAATTCCACCAGGGGACAGATACGCAGTATTTT; clone size: .; V gene: TRBV5-1; J gene: TRBJ2-3; D gene: .
CDR3 protein: CASSYSGHSSYNEQFF; CDR3 DNA: TGTGCCAGCAGTTACTCCGGACATAGCTCCTACAATGAGCAGTTCTTC; clone size: .; V gene: TRBV6-2/TRBV6-3; J gene: TRBJ2-1; D gene: .
CDR3 protein: CASSDRGNEQFF; CDR3 DNA: TGTGCCAGCTCAGACAGGGGAAATGAGCAGTTCTTC; clone size: .; V gene: TRBV6-4; J gene: TRBJ2-1; D gene: TRBD1
CDR3 protein: CASSGNRAYNSPLHF; CDR3 DNA: TGTGCCAGCAGCGGCAATCGCGCATATAATTCACCCCTCCACTTT; clone size: .; V gene: TRBV9; J gene: TRBJ1-6; D gene: .
CDR3 protein: CASSPPDRNYGYTF; CDR3 DNA: TGTGCCAGCAGCCCCCCCGACAGGAACTATGGCTACACCTTC; clone size: .; V gene: TRBV9; J gene: TRBJ1-2; D gene: .
CDR3 protein: CASSLRSNTEAFF; CDR3 DNA: TGTGCCAGCAGCCTGAGGTCGAACACTGAAGCTTTCTTT; clone size: .; V gene: TRBV3-1/TRBV3-2; J gene: TRBJ1-1; D gene: .
CDR3 protein: CASSLGAVSGYTF; CDR3 DNA: TGTGCCAGCAGCTTAGGGGCAGTAAGTGGCTACACCTTC; clone size: few; V gene: TRBV7-9; J gene: TRBJ1-2; D gene: .
CDR3 protein: CASSLDTTNEKLFF; CDR3 DNA: TGTGCCAGCAGCTTGGACACGACTAATGAAAAACTGTTTTTT; clone size: .; V gene: TRBV9; J gene: TRBJ1-4; D gene: .